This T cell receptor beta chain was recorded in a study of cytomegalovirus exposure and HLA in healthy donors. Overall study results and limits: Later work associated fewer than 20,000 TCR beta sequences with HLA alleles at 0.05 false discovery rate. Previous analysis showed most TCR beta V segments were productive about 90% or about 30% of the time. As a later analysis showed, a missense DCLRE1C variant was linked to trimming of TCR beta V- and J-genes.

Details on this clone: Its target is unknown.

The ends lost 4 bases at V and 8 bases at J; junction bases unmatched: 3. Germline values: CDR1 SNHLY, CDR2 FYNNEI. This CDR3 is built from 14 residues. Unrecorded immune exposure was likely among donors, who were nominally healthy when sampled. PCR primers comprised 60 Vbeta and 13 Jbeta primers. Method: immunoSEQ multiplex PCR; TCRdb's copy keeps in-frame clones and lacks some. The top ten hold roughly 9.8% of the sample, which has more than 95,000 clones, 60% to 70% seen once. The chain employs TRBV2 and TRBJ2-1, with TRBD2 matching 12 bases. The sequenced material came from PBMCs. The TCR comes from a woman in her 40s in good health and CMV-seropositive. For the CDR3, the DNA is TGTGCCAGCAGTGGACTAGCGGGAGTGGATGAGCAGTTCTTC. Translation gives CASSGLAGVDEQFF.